The 25 T cell receptor beta chains below come from one sample, sequenced in a study of blood T cell repertoires in COVID-19. Assay used: immunoSEQ multiplex PCR; TCRdb lists only in-frame clones, some missing. The table has about 65,000 clones, roughly four fifths seen once; the top ten hold about 16%. The sample consisted of peripheral blood. The receptors come from a man older than 75 with acute or convalescent COVID-19.

V usage is TRBV19 and J usage is TRBJ1-2; a possible D gene is TRBD1 (6 bases). The V and J ends lost 9 bases and 3 bases respectively, with 8 bases between them. The CDR3 is made up of 11 amino acids. Germline CDR1 reads LNHDA; CDR2 reads SQIVND (reference sequence). The CDR3 nucleotides are TGTGCCAGCGGACAGTACTATGGCTACACCTTC. Translation gives CASGQYYGYTF.

This clone showed up just a few times. In DNA, the CDR3 is TGTGCCAGCAGCTTAGTAGCGTTGAGCTACAATGAGCAGTTCTTC. This sequence encodes CASSLVALSYNEQFF. The chain employs TRBV11-3 and TRBJ2-1; TRBD2 might be the D (5 bases). The CDR3 has 15 amino acids. In germline, CDR1 is SGHNT, CDR2 YENEEA. V lost 1 base and J 3 bases, leaving 10 bases between the germline ends.

V is TRBV5-1 and J is TRBJ2-1; TRBD1 agrees at 7 bases. The CDR3 runs to 13 residues. Trimming took 1 base from V and 9 from J; bases not matched to a gene: 4. In germline, CDR1 is SGHRS, CDR2 YFSETQ. CDR3 protein: CASSLRAGGEQFF. In nucleotides, the CDR3 is TGCGCCAGCAGCTTGAGGGCAGGGGGTGAGCAGTTCTTC.

This clone is a singleton in its sample. This specimen includes other DNA sequences encoding the same CDR3. V gene TRBV5-1 combines with J gene TRBJ2-3; D is ambiguous. This CDR3 spans 13 amino acids. Germline V gene data show CDR1 as SGHRS and CDR2 as YFSETQ. The V gene lost 4 bases and the J gene lost 0 bases, with 6 bases spanning the gap. The CDR3 sequence is CASSRSSTDTQYF. The CDR3 region has the DNA TGCGCCAGCAGCCGGTCTAGCACAGATACGCAGTATTTT.

The chain has TRBV3-1 (or the pseudogene TRBV3-2) and TRBJ2-1; perhaps TRBD2 as D (5 bases). The germline V and J ends were trimmed by 1 base and 2 bases, with 12 bases remaining between them. There are 16 residues in the CDR3. The germline CDR1 and CDR2 sequences are LGHDT and YNNKEL (reference sequence). CDR3 DNA: TGTGCCAGCAGCCAAGGTCGAGGGATCACCTACAATGAGCAGTTCTTC. Its protein product is CASSQGRGITYNEQFF.

The chain couples TRBV18 to TRBJ2-1; 13 bases fit TRBD2. V dropped 5 bases and J dropped 2; count of bases not matched to a gene: 6. Per the germline V gene, CDR1 is KGHSH and CDR2 is LQKENI. The length of the CDR3 is 17 residues. The CDR3 loop reads CASSGRLAGGPYNEQFF. The CDR3, as DNA: TGTGCCAGCTCAGGAAGACTAGCGGGGGGACCCTACAATGAGCAGTTCTTC.

The CDR3 spells CASSPGNYGYTF. The CDR3 DNA sequence: TGTGCCAGCAGTCCAGGGAACTATGGCTACACCTTC. The rearrangement links TRBV7-9 to TRBJ1-2, with a tentative D call TRBD1 (5 bases). Germline V gene sequence: CDR1 SEHNR, CDR2 FQNEAQ (reference sequence). V was shortened by 6 bases and J by 2 bases, with 7 bases between the two germline ends. The CDR3 is made up of 12 amino acids.

This chain joins TRBV2 and TRBJ1-2; D is possibly TRBD1 (5 bases). Germline V gene data show CDR1 as SNHLY and CDR2 as FYNNEI. The CDR3 is 14 residues long. Trimming took 5 bases from V and 8 from J, leaving 18 bases between them. The CDR3 sequence: CASSYEPDRGGYTF. CDR3 DNA sequence: TGTGCCAGCAGTTACGAGCCCGACCGGGGGGGCTACACCTTC. The full variable domain, rest sourced from reference TRBV2 and TRBJ1-2, is EPEVTQTPSHQVTQMGQEVILRCVPISNHLYFYWYRQILGQKVEFLVSFYNNEISEKSEIFDDQFSVERPDGSNFTLKIRSTKLEDSAMYFCASSYEPDRGGYTFGSGTRLTVV.

The chain joins TRBV6-4 to TRBJ2-3; 10 bases fit TRBD2. V was clipped by 0 bases and J by 5 bases; unmatched bases: 5. The germline V gene has CDR1 MRHNA and CDR2 SNTAGT. The CDR3 is 16 amino acids. DNA for the CDR3: TGTGCCAGCAGTGACTCGATAGCGGGGGGCGTAGATACGCAGTATTTT. It encodes CASSDSIAGGVDTQYF.

The chain links TRBV27 to TRBJ2-1; a weak D match, TRBD2 (7 bases). The germline gives CDR1 MNHEY, CDR2 SMNVEV (reference sequence). The CDR3 extends over 14 amino acids. Trimming took off 3 bases at V and 10 bases at J, with 16 bases between the two ends. Here the CDR3 reads CASSFGGGPREQFF. In nucleotides, the CDR3 is TGTGCCAGCAGTTTTGGGGGGGGGCCGCGGGAGCAGTTCTTC.

V is TRBV6-5 and J is TRBJ1-2, with TRBD1 matching 8 bases. This CDR3 is 13 amino acids long. The germline V gene encodes CDR1 MNHEY and CDR2 SVGAGI. V shed 5 bases, J shed 5 bases, and the junction held 4 bases outside the gene matches. CDR3 DNA: TGTGCCAGCAGTCTTAACAGGGGGTATGGCTACACCTTC. Its protein is CASSLNRGYGYTF.

The genes are TRBV21-1 and TRBJ1-5; the D call of TRBD1 is as the table states it, not checked on the DNA. TRBV21-1 represents a pseudogene. The CDR3 contains 17 residues. CDR3 amino acids: CASSLQGKDGGNQPQHF. The CDR3 DNA reads as TGTGCCAGCAGCCTACAGGGGAAGGACGGCGGCAATCAGCCCCAGCATTTT.

The chain has TRBV10-3 and TRBJ1-5; D is uncertain. The CDR3 contains 14 residues. Per the germline V gene, CDR1 is ENHRY and CDR2 is SYGVKD. Trimming removed 3 bases from V and 6 bases from J, with 12 bases in between. The CDR3 DNA reads as TGTGCCATCAGTGAACGGTTGAATAGTCAGCCCCAGCATTTT. This gives the protein CAISERLNSQPQHF.

The genes are TRBV13 and TRBJ1-4; D is unclear. V dropped 0 bases and J dropped 12 bases, with 17 bases sitting between them. Germline-derived CDR1 and CDR2 are PRHDT and FYEKMQ (reference sequence). The CDR3 loop spans 15 amino acids. The DNA for the CDR3 is TGTGCCAGCAGCTTAGGAACGGGGAACCCCCGGGAACTGTTTTTT. As protein: CASSLGTGNPRELFF.

The chain combines TRBV24-1 with TRBJ2-2; 7 bases map to TRBD2. V lost 10 bases and J lost 4; bases outside the gene matches: 5. The CDR3 is made up of 13 amino acids. CDR1 and CDR2 (germline): KGHDR, SFDVKD. The DNA for the CDR3 is TGTGCCACACAACGGGGGGTCACCGGGGAGCTGTTTTTT. This gives the protein CATQRGVTGELFF.

V is TRBV19 and J is TRBJ2-5; D may be TRBD1 (7 bases). V gave up 6 bases and J gave up 0 bases, with 23 bases separating them. The CDR3 runs to 18 residues. Per germline, CDR1 LNHDA and CDR2 SQIVND (reference sequence). The CDR3 DNA sequence: TGTGCCAGTAGGGATGGGGCCGGTGCCAGGGGGGACCAAGAGACCCAGTACTTC. Encoded protein: CASRDGAGARGDQETQYF.

The table lists this clone with a count of one. V gene TRBV4-2 combines with J gene TRBJ1-3; 7 bases map to TRBD1. V shed 0 bases and J 3 bases; nucleotides not matched to a gene: 5. The germline V gene has CDR1 LGHNA and CDR2 YNFKEQ. CDR3 length equals 16 residues. The CDR3 reads CASSQESGGSGNTIYF. The CDR3 DNA reads TGTGCCAGCAGCCAAGAATCAGGGGGAAGTGGAAACACCATATATTTT.

The V call is TRBV2, the J call TRBJ1-3; no definite D call. The ends were cut back, 4 bases at V and 0 bases at J, with 13 bases in the middle. The germline V gene has CDR1 SNHLY and CDR2 FYNNEI. This CDR3 contains 16 residues. DNA for the CDR3: TGTGCCAGCAGTGGTGGCTCCCGGAGCTCTGGAAACACCATATATTTT. Translation gives CASSGGSRSSGNTIYF.

The chain combines TRBV19 with TRBJ1-1, with 10 bases lining up with TRBD1. CDR1 and CDR2 from the germline V gene are LNHDA and SQIVND (reference sequence). V lost 5 bases and J lost 3; bases outside the gene matches: 6. CDR3 length equals 15 residues. CDR3 in amino acids: CASSAHGQGDTEAFF. In nucleotides, the CDR3 is TGTGCCAGTAGTGCGCATGGACAGGGGGACACTGAAGCTTTCTTT. Full variable domain (rest looked up from reference TRBV19 and TRBJ1-1): DGGITQSPKYLFRKEGQNVTLSCEQNLNHDAMYWYRQDPGQGLRLIYYSQIVNDFQKGDIAEGYSVSREKKESFPLTVTSAQKNPTAFYLCASSAHGQGDTEAFFGQGTRLTVV.

The chain combines TRBV6-5 with TRBJ1-1; 10 nucleotides line up with TRBD1. The V segment lost 6 bases and the J segment 4 bases; nucleotides outside the gene matches: 2. Per germline, CDR1 MNHEY and CDR2 SVGAGI. The CDR3 is 13 amino acids. DNA of the CDR3: TGTGCCAGCAGGCGGACAGGGGGCACTGAAGCTTTCTTT. Amino acid sequence: CASRRTGGTEAFF.

The chain recombines TRBV11-3 with TRBJ1-1; a possible D gene is TRBD1 (5 bases). Trimming removed 0 bases from V and 5 bases from J, with 13 bases in between. Looked up from germline, CDR1 is SGHNT and CDR2 is YENEEA. The length of the CDR3 is 15 residues. The CDR3 region is CASSLDHGAETEAFF. The CDR3 nucleotides read TGTGCCAGCAGCTTAGATCATGGGGCGGAAACTGAAGCTTTCTTT. Full variable domain (remainder filled in from reference TRBV11-3 and TRBJ1-1): EAGVVQSPRYKIIEKKQPVAFWCNPISGHNTLYWYLQNLGQGPELLIRYENEEAVDDSQLPKDRFSAERLKGVDSTLKIQPAELGDSAVYLCASSLDHGAETEAFFGQGTRLTVV.

This chain uses TRBV2 with TRBJ2-1; D is unclear. The CDR3 covers 15 residues. V gave up 6 bases and J gave up 5 bases, with 17 bases separating them. CDR1 and CDR2 from the germline V gene are SNHLY and FYNNEI. The CDR3 spells CASRAVPPGDNEQFF. CDR3 bases: TGTGCCAGCAGAGCTGTCCCACCGGGTGACAATGAGCAGTTCTTC. Looking up the rest from reference TRBV2 and TRBJ2-1 gives the full variable domain: EPEVTQTPSHQVTQMGQEVILRCVPISNHLYFYWYRQILGQKVEFLVSFYNNEISEKSEIFDDQFSVERPDGSNFTLKIRSTKLEDSAMYFCASRAVPPGDNEQFFGPGTRLTVL.

The count of this clone is one. The chain couples TRBV18 to TRBJ2-1; 7 bases are a match to TRBD1. Trimming cost V 7 bases and J 2 bases; bases outside gene matches: 11. Germline V gene lookup returns CDR1 KGHSH and CDR2 LQKENI. The CDR3 runs 16 residues. CDR3 loop: CASYRTGREPYNEQFF. The CDR3 DNA reads TGTGCCAGCTACCGGACAGGTCGCGAACCCTACAATGAGCAGTTCTTC.

The chain carries TRBV18 and TRBJ2-1, with 10 bases lining up with TRBD2. The germline V gene encodes CDR1 KGHSH and CDR2 LQKENI. Trimming took 3 bases from V and 6 from J; bases not matched to a gene: 8. CDR3 size: 16 residues. CDR3: CASSPRTGTSANEQFF. CDR3 DNA: TGTGCCAGCTCACCGAGGACCGGGACTAGCGCCAATGAGCAGTTCTTC.

This clone has a single count. This chain connects TRBV5-1 to TRBJ2-5, with 8 nucleotides matching TRBD2. The CDR3 spans 15 residues. The germline V gene has CDR1 SGHRS and CDR2 YFSETQ. With V trimmed by 4 bases and J by 2 bases, 7 bases remained unmatched. The CDR3 sequence is CASSGTRGEQETQYF. In DNA, the CDR3 is TGCGCCAGCAGCGGGACTAGAGGCGAACAAGAGACCCAGTACTTC.